This T cell receptor beta chain was profiled in a study of T cell responses to AZD1222 COVID-19 vaccine. Assay used: immunoSEQ multiplex PCR; TCRdb lists only in-frame clones, some missing. The table records about 170,000 clones, 90% of them present only once. This CDR3 spans 15 amino acids. Between the trimmed V and J ends, which lost 4 bases and 1 base, there was a span of 14 bases. CDR1 and CDR2 (germline): SGHRS, YFSETQ. V gene TRBV5-1 combines with J gene TRBJ1-1; D is uncertain. The input for sequencing was peripheral blood, taken on day 0 of AZD1222 vaccination. This TCR was sampled from an adult in good health. This CDR3 reads CASSPEWEGNTEAFF. DNA of the CDR3: TGCGCCAGCAGCCCAGAGTGGGAGGGGAACACTGAAGCTTTCTTT. Drawing the rest from reference TRBV5-1 and TRBJ1-1, the complete variable domain is KAGVTQTPRYLIKTRGQQVTLSCSPISGHRSVSWYQQTPGQGLQFLFEYFSETQRNKGNFPGRFSGRQFSNSRSEMNVSTLELGDSALYLCASSPEWEGNTEAFFGQGTRLTVV.